This TCR beta chain derives from a study of T-cell memory formation after mild COVID-19. This clonotype has more than one count but fewer than ten. TCRdb reanalysed the 5' RACE reads using MiXCR and keeps one entry per CDR3 protein. The sample yields some 130,000 distinct CDR3 sequences, approximately 17% seen once. The source of this sequence is a man aged 18 to 30 who had mild COVID-19 (a few samples of this study predate the infection). Cell type and time point are not known. Sequenced: PBMCs or a T cell subset sorted from them (not recorded which).

The CDR3 nucleotides read TGTGCCACCAGCAGGGGAGAGGAGCCCAAAAACATTCAGTACTTC. Translated: CATSRGEEPKNIQYF. The chain recombines TRBV15 with TRBJ2-4, with a possible D match to TRBD2 (5 bases). This CDR3 is built from 15 residues. Trimming left V 3 bases short and J 2 bases short, with 11 bases between. Per germline, CDR1 LNHNV and CDR2 YYDKDF (reference sequence).